The rows below give T cell receptor beta chains drawn from one sample of a study of CD8+CD57+ T cells in acquired aplastic anemia. TCRdb processed the reads anew with MiXCR; each CDR3 protein has one entry. The sample shows 270,000 or so distinct CDR3 sequences, approximately 80% of them seen only once. Sequencing was performed on sorted CD4+, CD8+, or CD8+CD57+ T cells (not recorded which) from PBMCs. The source is a human donor with aplastic anemia. Each CDR3 is given with its conserved first and last residue. D genes are given only for firm matches. Part of the rows lack a size; the others show once, few, many or a class for expanded clones.

V gene	D gene	clone size	J gene	CDR3 DNA	CDR3 protein
TRBV7-3	NA	NA	TRBJ2-3	TGTGCCAGCAGTTTGGGCTTAGGCGCTGAAGCTTTCTTTTTT	CASSLGLGAEAFFF
TRBV7-6	NA	NA	TRBJ1-2	TGTGCCAGCACCCTAGGGAGGGTCTATGGCTACACCTTC	CASTLGRVYGYTF
TRBV11-3	NA	NA	TRBJ1-1	TGTGCCAGCAGCGAGACGGTTTTCACCGAAGCTTTCTTT	CASSETVFTEAFF
TRBV7-8	NA	NA	TRBJ1-2	TGTGCCAGCAGCCACGGGGTTACGGGTGGACAGTTCTTCACCTTC	CASSHGVTGGQFFTF
TRBV20-1	TRBD2	NA	TRBJ2-1	TGCAGTGCTAGGTCCGCCAGACTAGCCGACTCCTACAATGAGCAGTTCTTC	CSARSARLADSYNEQFF
TRBV7-9	NA	NA	TRBJ1-4	TGTGCCAGCAGCTCTATCAGAAGGGGGGGCAGGGAAAAACTGTTTTTT	CASSSIRRGGREKLFF
TRBV15	NA	NA	TRBJ2-3	TGTGCCACCGGGGACGGGGGCATAGCTTCGGAGTATTTT	CATGDGGIASEYF
TRBV15	NA	NA	TRBJ2-7	TGTGCCACCAGCAGAGACCTCCCTCTAGAGCAGTACTTC	CATSRDLPLEQYF
TRBV24-1	NA	NA	TRBJ1-1	TGTGCCAGCAGCGGCGGGGACCCACAGGGAGGAAACACTGAAGCTATCTTT	CASSGGDPQGGNTEAIF
TRBV9	NA	NA	TRBJ2-3	TGTGCCAGCAGCTTAGTTTTGCCAGACAATGATACGCAGTATTTT	CASSLVLPDNDTQYF
TRBV9	NA	NA	TRBJ2-3	TGTGCCAGCAGCGATGGAGGGGCAGGCTACGAGCAGTTT	CASSDGGAGYEQF
TRBV7-8	TRBD1	NA	TRBJ2-5	TGTGCCAGCACCCTACAGGGGGCGGCCCAAGAGACCCAGTACTTC	CASTLQGAAQETQYF
TRBV7-9	NA	NA	TRBJ2-3	TGTGCCAGCAGCTTAGCGGGTAGTTCCGATGCCAACTATTTT	CASSLAGSSDANYF
TRBV6-5	NA	NA	TRBJ2-3	TGTGCCAGCAGCTTAGCCCAAAGTCCCGATACGCAGTATTTT	CASSLAQSPDTQYF
TRBV10-2	TRBD1	few	TRBJ1-2	TGCGCCAGCAGTGGGACAGGGGGGACGTTCGGCTACACCTTC	CASSGTGGTFGYTF
TRBV7-3	TRBD2	few	TRBJ2-3	TGTGCCAGCAGTTCTAGCGGGACTTGGGGAGATACGCAGTATTTT	CASSSSGTWGDTQYF
TRBV7-9	TRBD1	NA	TRBJ1-2	TGTGCCAGCAGCGAAGCCGGGACAGACTATGGCTACACCTTC	CASSEAGTDYGYTF
TRBV15	NA	once	TRBJ1-5	TGTGCCACCAGCAGGTGCAGCGAGCAAGAGCCCCAGCACTTC	CATSRCSEQEPQHF
TRBV29-1	TRBD1	many	TRBJ2-7	TGCAGCGTTGTTGGTTTCGACAGGGGCGAAACCTACGAGCAGTACTTC	CSVVGFDRGETYEQYF
TRBV20-1	TRBD1	NA	TRBJ1-1	TGCAGCGCCAGGACAGGGACGGGGACTGAAGCTTTCTTT	CSARTGTGTEAFF
TRBV7-9	NA	NA	TRBJ1-2	TGTGCCGGAAAGTGGGCTAGGGAGACCCAGGTCTTCGGGTACACCTTC	CAGKWARETQVFGYTF
TRBV7-9	NA	NA	TRBJ1-1	TGTGCCAGCAGCTTAGGGCCCCCGGAGGGAATGAACACTGAAGCTTTCTTT	CASSLGPPEGMNTEAFF
TRBV19	NA	NA	TRBJ2-7	TGTGCCAGTAGCTTGCGGTTCTCTTACGAGCAGTACTTC	CASSLRFSYEQYF
TRBV12-3/TRBV12-4	NA	few	TRBJ1-4	TGTGCCAGCAGTTTATCTGCGAGTGATGGGAAACTGTTTTTT	CASSLSASDGKLFF
TRBV5-4	NA	NA	TRBJ1-2	TGTGCCAGCAGCCAAACTATCGCAGGTGGCTACACCTTC	CASSQTIAGGYTF
TRBV12-3/TRBV12-4	NA	NA	TRBJ2-2	TGTGCCAGCAGCCGCGGCCACTACGAGCTGTTTTTT	CASSRGHYELFF
TRBV9	NA	NA	TRBJ1-2	TGTGCCAGCAGCGGAGACCTTGGAGGTGGCTACACCTTC	CASSGDLGGGYTF
TRBV15	NA	once	TRBJ2-3	TGTGCCACCAGCATAGGCAGCGATCAAGAGACCCAGTACTTT	CATSIGSDQETQYF